The TCR beta chain described here comes from a study of beta chain features in type 1 diabetes (dated by TCRdb to 2016 to 2019). Broadly, across the study: Mean age, gender distribution, total cell number and subset yield did not differ between patients and healthy donors. A total of roughly 100 million sorted cells were examined across all samples, and the number of cells per subset was strongly correlated with RNA yield. In the study, recently diagnosed type 1 diabetes patients and matched healthy donors were compared on the TCRB repertoires of their sorted circulating CD4+ T cell subsets. Regulatory and stem cell-like memory subsets were isolated from only 8 patients and about eight healthy donors, whereas naive and central memory subsets came from all 30 or so donors. Results the study describes overall, beyond this receptor: At VDJ recombination sites, type 1 diabetes patients had fewer insertions and more deleted nucleotides, which implies abnormalities in thymic rearrangement. Naive, central memory and regulatory TCRB repertoires appeared to be more similar among patients than among healthy donors. Shorter templates might be favored by PCR, yet because patient and control samples were amplified and corrected together, any such skew would affect both groups equally. Only small numbers of individuals were included in the HLA sub-analyses, which left unresolved whether HLA type had any influence on TCRB rearrangement. Because cDNA was sequenced instead of genomic DNA, activated cells with high expression could be over-represented, although the groups did not differ in activation or CD3 levels. A moderate but significant shortening of TCRB CDR3 length was observed in type 1 diabetes patients in all four CD4+ subsets.

Sequences MNHEY (CDR1) and SVGAGI (CDR2) are obtained from the germline V gene. Spanning cysteine to phenylalanine, the CDR3 consists of 15 amino acids. Only CDR3 DNA is held: 45 bases, read in frame from base 1. V is pruned by 6 bases and J by 7 bases, leaving 11 bases of the junction without a gene match. The entire amount of isolated RNA was reverse transcribed using the High Capacity cDNA Reverse Transcription Kit, so the sequenced TCRB transcripts were expressed ones. Deep immunoSEQ sequencing was performed on naive, central memory and regulatory T cell samples, with an average of about 3.57 million total reads per sample. Sorted cells were lysed in RLT buffer and RNA was extracted with DNase-treated RNeasy Micro or Mini kits, depending on cell number. To prevent cross-contamination, each cell subset was processed individually, whereas patient and healthy donor samples were processed jointly. TCRB sequences were amplified from cDNA with the immunoSEQ multiplex PCR, producing 87-bp fragments spanning the CDR3 region. The amplicons were sequenced using the Illumina HiSeq platform. The source study handled its data this way. PCR bias was computationally corrected using synthetic template baselines, reads within Hamming distance 2 were collapsed, and singletons that could not be merged were discarded. Reads were aligned against IMGT to assign V, D and J genes, CDR3 length and insertions or deletions at six rearrangement sites. Within each subset, clonotype counts were normalized to sorted cell number, and only after that were true diversity and Gini coefficients computed with the tcR R package. The overlap coefficient, calculated on TCRB nucleotide sequences, was used to quantify repertoire sharing. As a proxy for the pre-selection repertoire, out-of-frame TCRB sequences from naive cells were analyzed. The table comes from immuneACCESS by way of TCRdb, which keeps in-frame sequences with V and J called. Part of the clones is missing from these tables; in studies checked, under half for an unresolved V gene and the rest for unknown reasons. V and J calls plus clone size are reproduced from that table; the DNA served to infer D and trimming. The sample table lists 400,000 to 550,000 clones, roughly 11% of them with a count of one. Over 0.035% of the sample is taken by the ten largest.

As for this clone: No cognate antigen has been identified for it. No much larger clone exists at a distance of one base, and base qualities are not known.

A single peripheral blood draw of around 0.11 L on average was collected from each donor into heparinised tubes. Naive, central memory, regulatory and stem cell-like memory CD4+ T cells were sorted on a BD FACSAria II using a panel including CD45RO, CCR7, CD25, CD127, CD95 and CD27. Every sorted population had a purity above 95%. PBMCs were separated immediately by Lymphoprep density gradient centrifugation and were stained directly, without being cultured. So that batch effects would be minimized, each experiment stained and sorted samples in pairs, pairing one healthy donor with one patient. This clonotype was sampled from a woman in her late teens or twenties in good health. The sequence links TRBV6-5 to TRBJ1-1, with TRBD1 identical over 10 junction bases. The material sequenced was naive CD4+ T cells from blood. The cell subset or site label for this specimen denotes: true naive CD4+ T cells. Read as DNA, the sequence is TGTGCCAGCAGCCTCACGGGACAGGGGTTCGGTGAAGCTTTCTTT. The translation is CASSLTGQGFGEAFF.